This TCR beta chain was sequenced during a study of long-term antiretroviral therapy in people with HIV. Study-level results: Blood sampling spanned 2004 to 2017, possibly under older ART regimens. Controls showed broader CDR3 length ranges than did the HIV repertoires. The study found that diversity rose after ART but stayed below transplant donor controls.

Of note for this clone: Its antigen is not identified.

Version v3.0 of the immunoSEQ assay was performed at survey level. The target of sequencing was 40,000-50,000 T-cell genomes per sample. The protocol was immunoSEQ multiplex PCR, while the TCRdb copy is restricted to in-frame clones and leaves out a portion. The sample yields tens of thousands of clones, roughly 90% seen once. The CDR3 is 15 residues long. Germline trimming cut 5 bases from V and 2 bases from J; bases unmatched to any gene: 5. The starting material was unsorted PBMCs, obtained 2 years after starting antiretroviral therapy. The chain employs TRBV23-1 and TRBJ1-4; 7 bases map to TRBD1. TRBV23-1 is recorded as an ORF, its role being uncertain. This clonotype was obtained from a man aged 50-60 years with HIV. For the CDR3, the DNA is TGCGCCAGCAGTAAGACAGGGAGGACTAATGAAAAACTGTTTTTT. Amino acid sequence: CASSKTGRTNEKLFF.